This record concerns one TCR beta chain sequence. The clone's antigen remains unknown. No per-base quality is available; no much larger clone lies one base away. Rearranged TRB sequences spanning V, D and J segments were amplified in a multiplex touch-down PCR with a mixed TRB-A/B primer pool. Two consecutive PCR reactions with Phusion HS II polymerase added Illumina adapters and sample indices to the amplicons. After gel purification with the NucleoSpin Gel and PCR Clean-up kit, the amplicons were checked using Qubit and an Agilent 2100 Bioanalyzer. The libraries were sequenced on an Illumina MiSeq with 600-cycle, single-indexed, paired-end runs. The published analysis was carried out like this. TRB sequences were processed with MiXCR versions 2.12 and 3.0.5. Each unique CDR3 nucleotide sequence counted as one clone, and only productive sequences with at least two reads were retained. The repertoire metrics were Shannon diversity, evenness, clonality (calculated as one minus evenness), and diversity profiles parameterized by alpha from 0 to 5. The IGoR algorithm was used to compute generation probabilities of clones in paired pre- and post-chemotherapy samples. TCRdb reprocessed the public reads (quality trimming at Q25 with fastp, clone calling with MiXCR) and kept in-frame beta chains. CDR3 protein sequences are deduplicated, and each keeps its most common genes and DNA. The V and J calls and clone size are TCRdb's, not the authors'. The sample table records more than 9,000 distinct CDR3 sequences; 40% of these occur just once. Around 1.7% of the sample is taken by the ten largest.

TCR beta rearrangements were amplified from genomic DNA isolated from peripheral blood, not from sorted cells or RNA. V was cut back by 5 bases and J by 0 bases, leaving a gap of 17 bases between them. The CDR3 sequence holds 17 residues, the cysteine and phenylalanine included. The DNA shown is the 51-base CDR3, in frame from base 1. The germline V gene (reference sequence) provides CDR1 WNHNN and CDR2 SYGVQD. This entry belongs to a study of T cell repertoires in aging, cancer and after chemotherapy (dated by TCRdb to between 2019 and 2020). Notes on the research overall: Donors spanned six age groups from 30 or younger to 70 or older, with at least three individuals per group. Control TCR repertoires from healthy donors were recorded across several months to years, and re-sampling revealed clear clonal overlap. The complete dataset included some 9 million TCR reads. Peripheral blood TCR beta repertoires from healthy donors and cancer patients were profiled to examine immunoaging and T cell reconstitution after chemotherapy. A cohort of 200 to 250 cancer patients (more than 90 with hematological and some 120 with solid cancers) was assembled, and approximately 99 healthy donors were included as a reference group. On the study overall, not on this receptor specifically: In healthy donors, the drop in TCR diversity with age came mainly from a loss of richness, whereas in cancer patients a loss of evenness also played a part. Compared with age-matched healthy donors, untreated patients with hematological or solid cancers had significantly lower TCR diversity and higher clonality in blood. According to the authors, the repertoire data do not allow conclusions to be drawn about immunological memory after chemotherapy. An increase in median generation probability over the chemotherapy interval was observed in both cancer cohorts, suggesting that the repertoire was reconstituted through rebound thymic output.

The clonotype was recovered from a human donor in good health. The sequenced material came from blood. This chain joins TRBV10-1 to TRBJ2-4; the D call is possibly TRBD1 or TRBD2, each sharing 5 bases. The DNA reads as follows: TGCGCCAGCAGTCCGGGACCCTCCTTGGGAGCCAAAAACATTCAGTACTTC. This sequence encodes CASSPGPSLGAKNIQYF.